This TCR beta chain was found in a study of memory CD4+ T cells and cytomegalovirus serostatus. There are 14 residues in the CDR3. Germline V gene data show CDR1 as MDHEN and CDR2 as SYDVKM. V dropped 6 bases and J dropped 6; count of bases not matched to a gene: 8. The sort gate was single viable CD3+CD4+CD8-CD45RO+ cells for memory CD4+ T cells. Serum IgG to CMV pp150, pp28, p38 and p52 defined serostatus. In the source study's methods: After removing out-of-frame reads, millions of distinct TCRbeta sequences remained. Assay used: immunoSEQ multiplex PCR; TCRdb lists only in-frame clones, some missing. V and J calls and clone size are those listed in that table; D and trimming were worked out from the DNA. Among about 38,000 clones, about 80% were seen once, and the ten largest hold roughly 5%.

The source material was memory CD4+ T cells from blood. The source of this sequence is an adult in good health and CMV-seropositive. The rearrangement joins TRBV28 to TRBJ1-5; 7 nucleotides agree with TRBD1. The CDR3 spells CASSPQGFVQPQHF. Written as DNA, the CDR3 is TGTGCCAGCAGCCCACAGGGGTTTGTTCAGCCCCAGCATTTT.